The clone carrying this TCR beta chain was detected only a few times. Its antigen remains unidentified. TCR cDNA was made by 5'RACE template switching, adding a universal primer site and UMIs. MiXCR, applied by TCRdb to the 5' RACE reads, yields one record per CDR3 protein. Seen here are about 170,000 distinct CDR3 sequences, roughly 9.6% observed once, and the top ten hold 30% to 45%. The germline V gene encodes CDR1 MNHEY and CDR2 SVGAGI. Trimming stripped 2 bases from V and 4 bases from J, with 11 bases between. The CDR3 loop spans 14 amino acids. The sample is drawn from a study of T cells after yellow fever vaccination. Study-level findings and limits: Abundant clonotypes from the bulk population could contaminate FACS-sorted repertoires. The CD4 compartment and the CD8 compartment contained a small share of clonotypes in common. Post-booster reappearance was seen for most primary-vaccination clones (about 96% CD4, about 88% CD8).

This TCR came from a man aged 18 to 30 who received the YFV17D yellow fever vaccine. Source: CD8+ T cells sorted from PBMCs, taken 15 days after the yellow fever booster vaccination. V and J are TRBV6-5 and TRBJ1-1; perhaps TRBD1 as D (5 bases). The CDR3 reads CASSYGGEGTEAFF. The CDR3 DNA is TGTGCCAGCAGTTACGGGGGGGAAGGCACTGAAGCTTTCTTT.